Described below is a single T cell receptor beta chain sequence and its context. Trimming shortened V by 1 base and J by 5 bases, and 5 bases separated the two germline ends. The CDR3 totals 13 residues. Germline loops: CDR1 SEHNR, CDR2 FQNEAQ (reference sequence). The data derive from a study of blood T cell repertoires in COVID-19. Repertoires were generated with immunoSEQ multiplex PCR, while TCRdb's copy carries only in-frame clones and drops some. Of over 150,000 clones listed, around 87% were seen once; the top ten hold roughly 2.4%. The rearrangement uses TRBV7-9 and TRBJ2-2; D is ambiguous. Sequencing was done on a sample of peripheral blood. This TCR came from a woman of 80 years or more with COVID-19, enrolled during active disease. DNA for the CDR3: TGTGCCAGCAGCTTAGAGAGGACCGGGGAGCTGTTTTTT. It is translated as CASSLERTGELFF.